Below are 17 T cell receptor beta chains sequenced from a single sample in a study of brain T cells in children with intractable seizures. Method: immunoSEQ multiplex PCR; TCRdb's copy keeps in-frame clones and lacks some. Here the sample spans 340,000 or so clones, nearly 95% being singletons. Time point given: blood from clinic visit 5 months post-surgery; TSC patient then seizure free. The specimen was peripheral blood, collected less than 6 months after surgery. Receptors were obtained from a boy in the first two years of life with tuberous sclerosis and intractable seizures.

This clone was observed a single time. V and J are TRBV5-1 and TRBJ1-5; D is unresolved. Per the germline V gene, CDR1 is SGHRS and CDR2 is YFSETQ. CDR3 length: 13 residues. V dropped 0 bases and J dropped 6 bases, with 7 bases sitting between them. The CDR3 protein is CASSLETGQPQHF. CDR3 DNA sequence: TGCGCCAGCAGCTTGGAAACGGGTCAGCCCCAGCATTTT. Drawing the rest from reference TRBV5-1 and TRBJ1-5, the complete variable domain is KAGVTQTPRYLIKTRGQQVTLSCSPISGHRSVSWYQQTPGQGLQFLFEYFSETQRNKGNFPGRFSGRQFSNSRSEMNVSTLELGDSALYLCASSLETGQPQHFGDGTRLSIL.

This clone occurred a few times. The V call is TRBV7-9, the J call TRBJ1-5; a possible D gene is TRBD1 (5 bases). This CDR3 contains 14 residues. V lost 6 bases to trimming and J lost 7 bases, with 16 bases between them. The germline V gene encodes CDR1 SEHNR and CDR2 FQNEAQ (reference sequence). The CDR3 here is CASSAQGVRQPQHF. CDR3 coding DNA: TGTGCCAGCAGTGCTCAGGGTGTTCGCCAGCCCCAGCATTTT.

As concerns this clone: Within the sample, other DNA sequences also encode this same CDR3. The genes are TRBV27 and TRBJ2-1; unclear D gene. V was pared by 0 bases and J by 0 bases, with 3 bases between. CDR1 is MNHEY, CDR2 SMNVEV, per germline (reference sequence). CDR3 length: 14 residues. DNA of the CDR3: TGTGCCAGCAGTTTATCTGGCTCCTACAATGAGCAGTTCTTC. Translation gives CASSLSGSYNEQFF.

The table lists this clone with a count of one. The gene calls are TRBV9 and TRBJ2-7, with 7 nucleotides matching TRBD2. CDR3 length: 15 amino acids. CDR1 is SGDLS, CDR2 YYNGEE, per germline. J was trimmed by 0 bases and V by 0 bases; bases with no gene match: 3. The CDR3 sequence: CASSVGSGHSYEQYF. The CDR3 nucleotides read TGTGCCAGCAGCGTAGGTAGCGGGCACTCCTACGAGCAGTACTTC.

The chain recombines TRBV13 with TRBJ2-7; 9 bases are shared with TRBD2. There are 14 residues in the CDR3. The germline V gene encodes CDR1 PRHDT and CDR2 FYEKMQ (reference sequence). V was clipped by 0 bases and J by 6 bases; unmatched bases: 3. CDR3 coding DNA: TGTGCCAGCAGCTTAGGTGCGGGGGGGCCCGAGCAGTACTTC. Translating gives CASSLGAGGPEQYF.

The chain carries TRBV6-1 and TRBJ2-7; TRBD1 matches at 7 bases. This CDR3 is built from 16 residues. The germline CDR1 and CDR2 sequences are MNHNS and SASEGT. J was trimmed by 3 bases and V by 2 bases; bases with no gene match: 10. CDR3 sequence (DNA): TGTGCCAGCAGTGAATGGGGACAGTCTATCAGCTACGAGCAGTACTTC. As protein: CASSEWGQSISYEQYF.

As DNA, the CDR3 is TGTGCCAGCAGCGTAGTCGGGGGGGAGAACACCGGGGAGCTGTTTTTT. Protein: CASSVVGGENTGELFF. V gene TRBV9 combines with J gene TRBJ2-2, with 8 bases aligning to TRBD2. CDR3 size: 16 residues. V was clipped by 0 bases and J by 1 base; unmatched bases: 2. Germline V CDR1 and CDR2: SGDLS, YYNGEE.

The rearrangement joins TRBV3-1 (or the pseudogene TRBV3-2) to TRBJ1-1, with 7 positions matching TRBD1. V trimming: 4 bases; J trimming: 1 base; junction bases outside the gene matches: 6. Germline V CDR1 and CDR2: LGHDT, YNNKEL (reference sequence). The CDR3 runs 15 residues. The CDR3 loop is CASSPSQGGNTEAFF. The CDR3 DNA reads TGTGCCAGCAGCCCATCGCAGGGGGGGAACACTGAAGCTTTCTTT.

V and J are TRBV30 and TRBJ1-5; 7 nucleotides agree with TRBD1. After removal of 0 bases from V and 6 bases from J, the junction contained 5 bases not matched to a gene. There are 14 residues in the CDR3. Per the germline V gene, CDR1 is GTSNPN and CDR2 is SVGIG (reference sequence). CDR3 region: CAWSVGQGGQPQHF. The CDR3 DNA reads as TGTGCCTGGAGTGTGGGGCAGGGGGGTCAGCCCCAGCATTTT.

V is TRBV6-5 and J is TRBJ2-1, with D uncertain. The V end lost 5 bases, the J end lost 9 bases, and 14 bases lay between the germline ends. The CDR3 sequence is 13 residues long. The V gene's germline CDR1 is MNHEY and CDR2 SVGAGI. The CDR3 reads CASSLDGSGEQFF. The DNA of the CDR3 is TGTGCCAGCAGTCTGGACGGTTCAGGTGAGCAGTTCTTC.

The rearrangement joins TRBV19 to TRBJ1-2; no clear D. CDR1 and CDR2 from the germline V gene are LNHDA and SQIVND (reference sequence). The CDR3 is 12 amino acids. V was clipped by 7 bases and J by 4 bases, with 10 bases between them. CDR3 nucleotides: TGTGCCAGTACCCGAATCAGCTATGGCTACACCTTC. It codes for CASTRISYGYTF.

This chain joins TRBV2 and TRBJ2-1; D not certain. V shed 11 bases and J shed 9 bases, with 14 bases lying between them. The length of the CDR3 is 11 residues. Germline lookup yields CDR1 SNHLY and CDR2 FYNNEI. The CDR3 sequence is CAGGRAGEQFF. CDR3 sequence (DNA): TGTGCCGGTGGACGGGCTGGTGAGCAGTTCTTC.

This sequence joins TRBV5-6 and TRBJ1-2; a possible D gene is TRBD1 (5 bases). Trimming shortened V by 3 bases and J by 6 bases, and 15 bases separated the two germline ends. The CDR3 sequence is 14 residues long. In germline, CDR1 is SGHDT, CDR2 YYEEEE. The CDR3: CASSWGFGGDGYTF. The CDR3 nucleotides are TGTGCCAGCAGCTGGGGTTTTGGAGGGGATGGCTACACCTTC.

The chain combines TRBV6-6 with TRBJ1-1; a weak D match, TRBD1 (5 bases). The CDR3 spans 13 residues. V was pared by 5 bases and J by 11 bases, with 18 bases between. The V gene's germline CDR1 is MNHNY and CDR2 SVGAGI (reference sequence). This CDR3 reads CASSPTPSGTAFF. DNA of the CDR3: TGTGCCAGCAGTCCCACTCCTTCCGGGACGGCTTTCTTT.

For the CDR3, the DNA is TGTGCCAGCAGCTTCACCATCTCAGCGGGGGGCGAGCAGTACTTC. Its translation: CASSFTISAGGEQYF. The chain recombines TRBV7-2 with TRBJ2-7; 9 bases fit TRBD2. CDR3 size: 15 residues. CDR1 is SGHTA, CDR2 FQGNSA, per germline. V lost 3 bases, J lost 6 bases, and 9 bases stayed unmatched. Variable domain in full (rest from reference TRBV7-2 and TRBJ2-7): GAGVSQSPSNKVTEKGKDVELRCDPISGHTALYWYRQSLGQGLEFLIYFQGNSAPDKSGLPSDRFSAERTGGSVSTLTIQRTQQEDSAVYLCASSFTISAGGEQYFGPGTRLTVT.

This rearrangement joins TRBV27 to TRBJ2-7; D is possibly TRBD1 (6 bases). Germline-derived CDR1 and CDR2 are MNHEY and SMNVEV (reference sequence). Between the trimmed V and J ends, which lost 5 bases and 6 bases, there was a span of 14 bases. There are 13 residues in the CDR3. CDR3 residues: CASSRRAGAEQYF. The CDR3 nucleotides are TGTGCCAGCAGTCGGCGGGCAGGGGCCGAGCAGTACTTC.

This chain links TRBV28 with TRBJ1-1; possibly TRBD1 for D (5 bases). Trimming left V 6 bases short and J 11 bases short, with 16 bases between. Germline V lookup: CDR1 MDHEN, CDR2 SYDVKM. The CDR3 covers 12 residues. CDR3 DNA sequence: TGTGCCAGCAGCTCACCGGGGCTGCATGCTTTCTTT. As protein: CASSSPGLHAFF.